The rows below give T cell receptor beta chains drawn from one sample of a study of blood T cell repertoires in COVID-19. Sequencing was performed with immunoSEQ multiplex PCR; in TCRdb, only in-frame clones are kept and a portion is missing. This sample has 300,000 to 400,000 clones, with roughly 86% found just once. Sample: peripheral blood. The receptors were gathered from a woman aged 70-85 years with COVID-19, enrolled during active disease. CDR3s include the opening cysteine and the closing phenylalanine or tryptophan. A D gene is named only where the DNA matches it firmly. Where a row states a size, it is once, few, many or the class of an expanded clone; other rows omit it.

d_gene	j_gene	v_gene	abundance	CDR3aa	CDR3nt
TRBD2	TRBJ2-7	TRBV7-8	.	CASSPSPLAGVYEQYF	TGTGCCAGCAGCCCCAGCCCACTAGCGGGGGTCTACGAGCAGTACTTC
.	TRBJ1-5	TRBV5-1	.	CASSLDATDPNQPQHF	TGCGCCAGCAGCTTGGATGCGACAGACCCAAATCAGCCCCAGCATTTT
.	TRBJ1-2	TRBV12-3/TRBV12-4	.	CASSDGGNYGYTF	TGTGCCAGCAGTGACGGGGGGAACTATGGCTACACCTTC
.	TRBJ1-2	TRBV19	.	CASTLTANYGYTF	TGTGCCAGTACTCTGACAGCTAACTATGGCTACACCTTC
.	TRBJ1-2	TRBV12-5	few	CASGLGLHYGYTF	TGTGCTAGTGGTTTGGGACTGCACTATGGCTACACCTTC
TRBD2	TRBJ2-4	TRBV7-2	.	CASSLESQGLAYIQYF	TGTGCCAGCAGCTTAGAGTCGCAAGGACTAGCGTACATTCAGTACTTC
.	TRBJ2-5	TRBV5-6	.	CASSLATSRTWGTQYF	TGTGCCAGCAGCTTGGCTACTAGCCGTACTTGGGGGACCCAGTACTTC
.	TRBJ1-2	TRBV6-2/TRBV6-3	.	CASSYSGQPTYGYTF	TGTGCCAGCAGTTACTCCGGACAGCCCACCTATGGCTACACCTTC
TRBD1	TRBJ2-2	TRBV2	once	CASRDRERTGELFF	TGTGCCAGCAGGGACAGGGAAAGGACCGGGGAGCTGTTTTTT
TRBD1	TRBJ1-5	TRBV28	few	CASSTGVEQPQHF	TGTGCCAGCAGTACAGGGGTGGAGCAGCCCCAGCATTTT
TRBD1	TRBJ1-2	TRBV4-3	.	CASSPQGALANYGYTF	TGCGCCAGCAGCCCCCAGGGGGCCCTAGCTAACTATGGCTACACCTTC
TRBD1	TRBJ1-4	TRBV19	.	CASSWTGGATNEKLFF	TGTGCCAGTAGCTGGACAGGGGGGGCAACTAATGAAAAACTGTTTTTT
TRBD1	TRBJ1-6	TRBV5-6	.	CASSVGTVYNAPLHF	TGTGCCAGCAGCGTAGGGACAGTGTATAATGCACCCCTCCACTTT
.	TRBJ1-1	TRBV7-3	.	CASSPPGDTEAFF	TGTGCCAGCAGCCCCCCAGGGGACACTGAAGCTTTCTTT
.	TRBJ2-7	TRBV11-2	.	CASTLSGIYGEQYF	TGTGCCAGCACCCTAAGCGGAATCTACGGCGAGCAGTACTTC
.	TRBJ1-1	TRBV6-2/TRBV6-3	.	CASSQTQGNTEAFF	TGTGCCAGCAGTCAGACACAGGGAAACACTGAAGCTTTCTTT
.	TRBJ2-1	TRBV6-2/TRBV6-3	.	CASSYPTGDLNNEQFF	TGTGCCAGCAGTTACCCTACGGGGGACCTTAACAATGAGCAGTTCTTC
.	TRBJ1-6	TRBV4-1	.	CASRPGDGNSPLHF	TGCGCCAGCAGGCCGGGGGACGGTAATTCACCCCTCCACTTT
.	TRBJ2-7	TRBV7-9	.	CASSLPGYEQYF	TGTGCCAGCAGCTTACCGGGGTACGAGCAGTACTTC
TRBD1	TRBJ1-4	TRBV7-8	.	CASSLGWGTVTSLATNEKLFF	TGTGCCAGCAGCTTAGGGTGGGGGACAGTTACCTCCCTTGCAACTAATGAAAAACTGTTTTTT
.	TRBJ1-1	TRBV19	.	CASNPRNMNTEAFF	TGTGCCAGCAACCCCCGCAACATGAACACTGAAGCTTTCTTT
TRBD2	TRBJ2-7	TRBV12-3/TRBV12-4	.	CASGSGGAYEQYF	TGTGCCAGCGGAAGCGGGGGGGCCTACGAGCAGTACTTC
TRBD1	TRBJ1-1	TRBV19	.	CASSGDRSEAFF	TGTGCCAGTAGTGGGGACAGGTCTGAAGCTTTCTTT
TRBD1	TRBJ2-7	TRBV11-2	.	CASSYPGQGLYEQYF	TGTGCCAGCAGCTATCCGGGACAGGGCCTCTACGAGCAGTACTTC
TRBD1	TRBJ1-1	TRBV7-2	.	CASSLVGTGGGNTEAFF	TGTGCCAGCAGCTTAGTTGGGACAGGGGGCGGGAACACTGAAGCTTTCTTT
.	TRBJ2-5	TRBV24-1	.	CATSETGQTQYF	TGTGCCACCAGTGAAACAGGGCAGACCCAGTACTTC
TRBD1	TRBJ2-7	TRBV5-1	.	CASRTGTGTYEQYF	TGCGCCAGTCGAACCGGGACAGGGACCTACGAGCAGTACTTC
.	TRBJ2-7	TRBV30	.	CAWSVFASAVYEQYF	TGTGCCTGGAGTGTATTCGCTAGCGCTGTCTACGAGCAGTACTTC
.	TRBJ1-5	TRBV28	.	CASSFRDTGRPQHF	TGTGCCAGCAGTTTCCGGGACACGGGACGGCCCCAGCATTTT
.	TRBJ2-5	TRBV5-1	.	CASSLAGQGMETQYF	TGCGCCAGCAGCTTGGCAGGGCAAGGAATGGAGACCCAGTACTTC